This T cell receptor beta chain appears in the sequencing data of a study of T cell responses to AZD1222 COVID-19 vaccine. Study details: Second-dose timings of about 4 or about 12 weeks were pooled.

With regard to this clone: The target antigen is unknown.

Some clones are missing from TCRdb's copy, which holds only in-frame ones; the method was immunoSEQ multiplex PCR. The repertoire consists of over 100,000 clones, with 91% occurring once and the leading ten covering approximately 4.2%. With 0 bases removed from V and 2 bases from J, the gap between germline ends came to 11 bases. The CDR3 spans 15 residues. CDR1 and CDR2 (germline): MNHEY, SVGAGI. General study points: Among spike-specific TCRs, nearly half reportedly target unmutated variant regions.

The material sequenced was peripheral blood, taken on day 0 of AZD1222 vaccination. The chain combines TRBV6-5 with TRBJ2-7; no clear D. This clonotype was sampled from an adult in good health. The CDR3: CASSYSNEPTYEQYF. DNA of the CDR3: TGTGCCAGCAGTTACTCGAACGAACCGACCTACGAGCAGTACTTC.